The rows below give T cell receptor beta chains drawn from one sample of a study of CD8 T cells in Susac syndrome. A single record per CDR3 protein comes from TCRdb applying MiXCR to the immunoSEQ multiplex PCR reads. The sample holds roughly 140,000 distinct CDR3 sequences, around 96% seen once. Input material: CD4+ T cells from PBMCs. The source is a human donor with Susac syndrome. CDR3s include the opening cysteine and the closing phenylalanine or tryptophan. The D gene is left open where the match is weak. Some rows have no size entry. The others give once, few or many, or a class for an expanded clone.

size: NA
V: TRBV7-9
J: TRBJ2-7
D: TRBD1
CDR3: CASSSTGQAYEQYF
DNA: TGTGCCAGCAGCTCAACGGGACAGGCCTACGAGCAGTACTTC

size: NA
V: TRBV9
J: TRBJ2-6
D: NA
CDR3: CASSVTATSGANVLTF
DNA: TGTGCCAGCAGTGTCACGGCGACCTCTGGGGCCAACGTCCTGACTTTC

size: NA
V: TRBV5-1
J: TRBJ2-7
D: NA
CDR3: CASSADLPGEQYF
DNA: TGCGCCAGCAGCGCTGATTTGCCGGGGGAGCAGTACTTC

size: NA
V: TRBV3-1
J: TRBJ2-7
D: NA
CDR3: CASSPPGFRAQYF
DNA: TGTGCCAGCAGCCCCCCCGGGTTCAGGGCGCAGTACTTC

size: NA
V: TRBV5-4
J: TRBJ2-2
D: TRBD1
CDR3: CASRPQGAVTGELFF
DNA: TGTGCCAGCAGACCCCAGGGGGCGGTTACCGGGGAGCTGTTTTTT

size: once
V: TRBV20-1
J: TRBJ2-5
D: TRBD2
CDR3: CSAFLAGGPYQETQYF
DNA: TGCAGTGCATTCCTAGCGGGGGGGCCATACCAAGAGACCCAGTACTTC

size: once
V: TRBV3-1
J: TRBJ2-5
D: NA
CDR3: CASSLDTAGTFQETQYF
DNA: TGTGCCAGCAGCTTAGACACGGCCGGGACGTTTCAAGAGACCCAGTACTTC

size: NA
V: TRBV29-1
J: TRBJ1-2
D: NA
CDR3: CSVEAAIGKGYTF
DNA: TGCAGCGTTGAGGCCGCTATAGGGAAAGGCTACACCTTC

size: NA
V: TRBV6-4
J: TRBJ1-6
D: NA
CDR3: CASSRERLGSPLHF
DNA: TGTGCCAGCAGTAGAGAGCGGTTAGGATCACCCCTCCACTTT

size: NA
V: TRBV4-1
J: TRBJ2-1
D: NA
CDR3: CASSQDGSIIGGQFF
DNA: TGCGCCAGCAGCCAAGATGGGTCTATTATCGGTGGGCAGTTCTTC